This T cell receptor (beta chain) was recovered during a study of blood T cell repertoires in COVID-19. Study-wide background: The origin of the acute and convalescent COVID-19 samples was the United States, Italy and Spain. Nucleic acid was either cDNA or gDNA, and it came from T cells, B-cell-depleted T cells, or PBMCs.

Individuals aged about 18 to 89 years were recruited from about two dozen US areas. In the original processing: Researchers report that nucleated cell counts were estimated from reference gene primer amplification. TCRdb's copy holds only in-frame clones and misses some; the assay was immunoSEQ multiplex PCR. V, J and clone size were drawn from that table, and D and trimming were deduced from the DNA. The sample lists about 270,000 clones; about 90% were seen once. The sequenced sample was PBMCs or T cells enriched from blood (not recorded which). This sequence was found in a woman aged 25 to 45 with acute COVID-19.

CDR3 residues: CASSRGRDSPRNEQYF. The CDR3 nucleotides are TGTGCCAGCAGCCGAGGCAGAGATTCCCCTCGGAACGAGCAGTACTTC. The V gene is TRBV14, the J gene TRBJ2-7; D gene uncertain. The CDR3 spans 16 residues. In germline, CDR1 is SGHDN, CDR2 FVKESK. Trimming removed 4 bases at V and 5 bases at J, with 21 bases between.